This entry describes one T cell receptor beta chain. Its matching antigen is unknown. The sample originates from a study of blood T cells in healthy people across ages. Study-level points and caveats: With age, beta diversity per million T cells declined roughly linearly, significantly by about 40.

The length of the CDR3 is 13 residues. The V and J ends lost 5 bases and 4 bases respectively, with 11 bases between them. From germline, CDR1 is SGHTA and CDR2 FQGNSA. Through a sample-barcoded 5' primer and a J-beta primer mix, a second PCR was run for about 7 to 12 cycles. MiXCR, applied by TCRdb to the 5' RACE reads, yields one record per CDR3 protein. The sample consists of 650,000 to 1,000,000 distinct CDR3 sequences, roughly 34% of them appearing once. Sequenced input: blood. V gene TRBV7-2 combines with J gene TRBJ1-1; the D gene is possibly TRBD1 (5 bases). This sequence originates from a man younger than 30 in good health. The CDR3 nucleotides read TGTGCCAGCAGCCTTATGACAGTCACTGAAGCTTTCTTT. Translation gives CASSLMTVTEAFF.